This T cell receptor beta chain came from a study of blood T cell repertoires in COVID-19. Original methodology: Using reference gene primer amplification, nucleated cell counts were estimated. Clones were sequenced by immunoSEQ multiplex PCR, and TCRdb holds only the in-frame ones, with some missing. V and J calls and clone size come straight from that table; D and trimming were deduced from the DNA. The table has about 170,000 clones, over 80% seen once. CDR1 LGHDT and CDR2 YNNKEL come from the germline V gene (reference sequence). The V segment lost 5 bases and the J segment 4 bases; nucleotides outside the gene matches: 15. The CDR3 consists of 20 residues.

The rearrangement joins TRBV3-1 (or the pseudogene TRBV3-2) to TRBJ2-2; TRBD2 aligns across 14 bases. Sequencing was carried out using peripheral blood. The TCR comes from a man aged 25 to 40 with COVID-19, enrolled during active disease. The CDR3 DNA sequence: TGTGCCAGCAGCAAGTCCACTCCGGGACTAGCGGGAGTGGGCACCGGGGAGCTGTTTTTT. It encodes CASSKSTPGLAGVGTGELFF.